A selection of T cell receptor beta chains follows, all from one sample in a study of blood T cells in healthy people across ages. TCRdb re-derived calls from the 5' RACE reads in MiXCR, one entry per CDR3 protein. The sample has more than 500,000 distinct CDR3 sequences, 25% to 30% seen once. Material for sequencing was blood. These receptors were collected from a woman aged 65 to 85 in good health. Both conserved end residues are part of each CDR3. A D gene is named only where the DNA matches it firmly. Where a row states a size, it is once, few, many or the class of an expanded clone; other rows omit it.

d_gene: -; j_gene: TRBJ2-5; v_gene: TRBV6-6; abundance: -; CDR3nt: TGTGCCAGCAAAAAGAACCAAGAGACCCAGTACTTC; CDR3aa: CASKKNQETQYF
d_gene: -; j_gene: TRBJ1-1; v_gene: TRBV5-5; abundance: once; CDR3nt: TGTGCCAGCAGCTTCCAGGGGATGAGCACTGAAGCTTTCTTT; CDR3aa: CASSFQGMSTEAFF
d_gene: -; j_gene: TRBJ2-4; v_gene: TRBV20-1; abundance: -; CDR3nt: TGCAGTGCTGGGACCCTTGTGGACATTCAGTACTTC; CDR3aa: CSAGTLVDIQYF
d_gene: -; j_gene: TRBJ2-3; v_gene: TRBV12-3/TRBV12-4; abundance: -; CDR3nt: TGTGCCAGCAGTCCAGGGAGACACCCCACAGATACGCAGTATTTT; CDR3aa: CASSPGRHPTDTQYF
d_gene: TRBD2; j_gene: TRBJ2-3; v_gene: TRBV5-5; abundance: few; CDR3nt: TGTGCCAGCAGCTTCGGACTAGCGGTGGATACGCAGTATTTT; CDR3aa: CASSFGLAVDTQYF
d_gene: -; j_gene: TRBJ1-1; v_gene: TRBV7-6; abundance: -; CDR3nt: TGTGCCAGCAGCGCTAGCCGGGGCCCGAACACTGAAGCTTTCTTT; CDR3aa: CASSASRGPNTEAFF
d_gene: -; j_gene: TRBJ1-2; v_gene: TRBV7-2; abundance: few; CDR3nt: TGTGCCAGCAGCTTAGATGCTACGGCAGCCGGATATGGCTACACCTTC; CDR3aa: CASSLDATAAGYGYTF
d_gene: TRBD1; j_gene: TRBJ2-5; v_gene: TRBV20-1; abundance: -; CDR3nt: TGCAGTGCTAGAGCTTTTCGGACAGGGGGCAAAGAGACCCAGTACTTC; CDR3aa: CSARAFRTGGKETQYF
d_gene: -; j_gene: TRBJ2-2; v_gene: TRBV29-1; abundance: -; CDR3nt: TGCAGCGTTCGGGATCCCGGGGAGCTGTTTTTT; CDR3aa: CSVRDPGELFF
d_gene: TRBD1; j_gene: TRBJ2-1; v_gene: TRBV2; abundance: -; CDR3nt: TGTGCCAGCAGCCCCGACAGGGGGGGTGAGCAGTTCTTC; CDR3aa: CASSPDRGGEQFF
d_gene: TRBD1; j_gene: TRBJ2-7; v_gene: TRBV12-3/TRBV12-4; abundance: few; CDR3nt: TGTGCCAGCAGGCCTCCGGGACAGATCTACGAGCAGTACTTC; CDR3aa: CASRPPGQIYEQYF
d_gene: -; j_gene: TRBJ2-7; v_gene: TRBV20-1; abundance: -; CDR3nt: TGCAGTGCTAGTCAATCCGGGAGTCGCTACGAGCAGTACTTC; CDR3aa: CSASQSGSRYEQYF
d_gene: -; j_gene: TRBJ2-1; v_gene: TRBV9; abundance: -; CDR3nt: TGTGCCAGCAGTTCTAAGTCCCTCAGCTCCTACAATGAGCAGTTCTTC; CDR3aa: CASSSKSLSSYNEQFF
d_gene: -; j_gene: TRBJ1-2; v_gene: TRBV4-3; abundance: -; CDR3nt: TGCGCCAGCAGCCACCCCGACCAGCGAACATACTATGGCTACACCTTC; CDR3aa: CASSHPDQRTYYGYTF
d_gene: TRBD2; j_gene: TRBJ2-7; v_gene: TRBV29-1; abundance: -; CDR3nt: TGCAGCACCGGGACTAGCGGGAGCTACGAGCAGTACTTC; CDR3aa: CSTGTSGSYEQYF
d_gene: TRBD1; j_gene: TRBJ2-5; v_gene: TRBV7-9; abundance: few; CDR3nt: TGTGCCAGCACTAGCCGGGACAGGGGTGAGACCCAGTACTTC; CDR3aa: CASTSRDRGETQYF
d_gene: -; j_gene: TRBJ1-4; v_gene: TRBV7-8; abundance: many; CDR3nt: TGTGCCAGCAGCTTAGTGGGGACAACTAATGAAAAACTGTTTTTT; CDR3aa: CASSLVGTTNEKLFF
d_gene: -; j_gene: TRBJ2-5; v_gene: TRBV7-3; abundance: -; CDR3nt: TGTGCCAGCGCTAAGGGCTATCCTGGGGAGACCCAGTACTTC; CDR3aa: CASAKGYPGETQYF
d_gene: TRBD1; j_gene: TRBJ2-7; v_gene: TRBV20-1; abundance: -; CDR3nt: TGCAGTGCTAGAATAGTGGACAGGGGCGACGAGCAGTACTTC; CDR3aa: CSARIVDRGDEQYF
d_gene: -; j_gene: TRBJ1-1; v_gene: TRBV20-1; abundance: few; CDR3nt: TGCAGTGCTAGCCACTCCCCCGGAGAGAACACTGAAGCTTTCTTT; CDR3aa: CSASHSPGENTEAFF
d_gene: -; j_gene: TRBJ2-3; v_gene: TRBV9; abundance: few; CDR3nt: TGTGCCAGCAGTTGGAGGGGGGCGCGCGCAGATACGCAGTATTTT; CDR3aa: CASSWRGARADTQYF
d_gene: TRBD1; j_gene: TRBJ2-1; v_gene: TRBV24-1; abundance: -; CDR3nt: TGTGCCACCAGTGATAGTAGGACAGGGAGTCTTTCTGAGCAGTTCTTC; CDR3aa: CATSDSRTGSLSEQFF
d_gene: TRBD2; j_gene: TRBJ2-7; v_gene: TRBV5-1; abundance: once; CDR3nt: TGCGCCAGCAGCTTCGAGAGCGGGAGCGGCGAGCAGTACTTC; CDR3aa: CASSFESGSGEQYF
d_gene: -; j_gene: TRBJ1-4; v_gene: TRBV4-1; abundance: -; CDR3nt: TGCGCCAGCAGCCAAGAAAGGGGTGGGGGGACTAATGAAAAACTGTTTTTT; CDR3aa: CASSQERGGGTNEKLFF
d_gene: -; j_gene: TRBJ1-1; v_gene: TRBV29-1; abundance: once; CDR3nt: TGCAGCGTGGGGACATTGGGTCTCCTTCCCACTGAAGCTTTCTTT; CDR3aa: CSVGTLGLLPTEAFF
d_gene: TRBD1; j_gene: TRBJ1-4; v_gene: TRBV27; abundance: -; CDR3nt: TGTGCCAGCAGTTTTAGGGGGCCCGGTGAAAAACTGTTTTTT; CDR3aa: CASSFRGPGEKLFF
d_gene: -; j_gene: TRBJ1-5; v_gene: TRBV6-1; abundance: many; CDR3nt: TGTGCCAGCAGTGACAACTACAATCAGCCCCAGCATTTT; CDR3aa: CASSDNYNQPQHF
d_gene: -; j_gene: TRBJ2-4; v_gene: TRBV29-1; abundance: few; CDR3nt: TGCAGCGTGGGGGATTTCAAAAACATTCAGTACTTC; CDR3aa: CSVGDFKNIQYF
d_gene: -; j_gene: TRBJ2-3; v_gene: TRBV20-1; abundance: -; CDR3nt: TGCAGTGCTATTCCGCGGAGCACAGATACGCAGTATTTT; CDR3aa: CSAIPRSTDTQYF
d_gene: -; j_gene: TRBJ2-5; v_gene: TRBV2; abundance: -; CDR3nt: TGTGCCAGCAGGGCAGGGGAAGCGACCCAGTACTTC; CDR3aa: CASRAGEATQYF
d_gene: TRBD2; j_gene: TRBJ2-1; v_gene: TRBV6-5; abundance: few; CDR3nt: TGTGCCAGCAGTTACTCGTCTCCGACTAGCGGGAACAATGAGCAGTTCTTC; CDR3aa: CASSYSSPTSGNNEQFF
d_gene: TRBD1; j_gene: TRBJ1-2; v_gene: TRBV11-2; abundance: few; CDR3nt: TGTGCCAGCAGCTCGCGGGGACAGAACTATGGCTACACCTTC; CDR3aa: CASSSRGQNYGYTF
d_gene: TRBD2; j_gene: TRBJ2-5; v_gene: TRBV20-1; abundance: -; CDR3nt: TGCAGTGCTAGAGGGACTAGTCATGAGACCCAGTACTTC; CDR3aa: CSARGTSHETQYF
d_gene: -; j_gene: TRBJ1-1; v_gene: TRBV27; abundance: few; CDR3nt: TGTGCCAGCAGGGGGGGTCAGATGAACACTGAAGCTTTCTTT; CDR3aa: CASRGGQMNTEAFF
d_gene: TRBD2; j_gene: TRBJ2-1; v_gene: TRBV5-1; abundance: -; CDR3nt: TGCGCCAGCAGCTTGGCCGGCGGGGGGCCGGGTCACGAGCAGTTCTTC; CDR3aa: CASSLAGGGPGHEQFF
d_gene: -; j_gene: TRBJ1-3; v_gene: TRBV4-2; abundance: few; CDR3nt: TGTGCCAGCAGCCAAGAGCTGCGTGTCTCTGGAAACACCATATATTTT; CDR3aa: CASSQELRVSGNTIYF
d_gene: -; j_gene: TRBJ2-6; v_gene: TRBV4-3; abundance: -; CDR3nt: TGCGCCAGCAGCCAAGATTTACGGACTTCTGGGGCCAACGTCCTGACTTTC; CDR3aa: CASSQDLRTSGANVLTF
d_gene: -; j_gene: TRBJ2-7; v_gene: TRBV20-1; abundance: -; CDR3nt: TGCAGTGCTAGGGGTGAAAGCTCCTACGAGCAGTACTTC; CDR3aa: CSARGESSYEQYF
d_gene: -; j_gene: TRBJ1-2; v_gene: TRBV7-9; abundance: -; CDR3nt: TGTGCCAGCTCGGCAGGGGAAATCGACTATGGCTACACCTTC; CDR3aa: CASSAGEIDYGYTF
d_gene: -; j_gene: TRBJ2-5; v_gene: TRBV5-1; abundance: -; CDR3nt: TGCGCCAGCAGCTTGCAGGGCCTAGCGAAGGAGACCCAGTACTTC; CDR3aa: CASSLQGLAKETQYF
d_gene: -; j_gene: TRBJ2-5; v_gene: TRBV7-9; abundance: -; CDR3nt: TGTGCCAGCAGCCAGACAGGCGCTGCCCGGACCCAGTACTTC; CDR3aa: CASSQTGAARTQYF
d_gene: -; j_gene: TRBJ1-2; v_gene: TRBV29-1; abundance: -; CDR3nt: TGCAGCGTTGGTGTCGGAGATAACTATGGCTACACCTTC; CDR3aa: CSVGVGDNYGYTF